A selection of T cell receptor beta chains follows, all from one sample in a study of cytomegalovirus exposure and HLA in healthy donors. The method was immunoSEQ multiplex PCR; TCRdb's version includes in-frame clones alone and lacks a portion of them. This sample has about 160,000 clones, with roughly 80% found just once. Input material: PBMCs. The receptors originated from a woman in her thirties or forties in good health and CMV-seronegative. Each CDR3 is given without its conserved first and last residue.

CDR3	V	J
ASSPLQDMNTEAF	TRBV18	TRBJ1-1
ASSFGRGTEAF	TRBV13	TRBJ1-1
ASTNRAYNEQF	TRBV6-5	TRBJ2-1
ASSGDRVTGELF	TRBV2	TRBJ2-2
SVEQGGITEAF	TRBV29-1	TRBJ1-1
ASSLAADNEQF	TRBV5-1	TRBJ2-1
ASRREADSPLH	TRBV6-4	TRBJ1-6
ASSTQGASYEQY	TRBV19	TRBJ2-7
ASSLASGGVYTGELF	TRBV27	TRBJ2-2
ASRSGTGNTIY	TRBV5-1	TRBJ1-3
ASSLGVPGGNTEAF	TRBV5-4	TRBJ1-1
ASSPRGQAHNEQF	TRBV27	TRBJ2-1
ASRGTGTTVEQF	TRBV27	TRBJ2-1
ASRGMGNQPQH	TRBV6-5	TRBJ1-5
ASSLSARRNTEAF	TRBV5-6	TRBJ1-1
ASSPYILRGPSDGYT	TRBV4-1	TRBJ1-2
ASSPGLATGSYEQY	TRBV27	TRBJ2-7
ASSSPRLERPDTQY	TRBV11-2	TRBJ2-3
ASRGQGTHNSPLH	TRBV2	TRBJ1-6
ASSLTGGYNEQF	TRBV28	TRBJ2-1
ASSVDRADQPQH	TRBV19	TRBJ1-5
ASSFSGGPYEQY	TRBV2	TRBJ2-7
ASSWATGSNEQY	TRBV5-1	TRBJ2-7
ASSFTESSYNSPLH	TRBV27	TRBJ1-6
ASSPPSRGGNTIY	TRBV18	TRBJ1-3
ASKDGHSNQPQH	TRBV18	TRBJ1-5
ASSLGVAGTGLPEAF	TRBV5-1	TRBJ1-1
ASSLRNAAGTQA	TRBV5-1	TRBJ1-3
ASSSLLRDTQY	TRBV9	TRBJ2-3
ASRETGTQDGYT	TRBV28	TRBJ1-2
ASSPGRGGVTEAF	TRBV16	TRBJ1-1
ASSYSRGGARNEQF	TRBV6-5	TRBJ2-1
ASSVGTGGSEQY	TRBV2	TRBJ2-7
ASSFNFEQY	TRBV7-9	TRBJ2-7
ASSFRGMNTEAF	TRBV6-6	TRBJ1-1
ASSFSVPSYEQY	TRBV11-2	TRBJ2-7
ASSPLGAEQPQH	TRBV7-2	TRBJ1-5
ASSDRDFENIQY	TRBV2	TRBJ2-4
ASVRTAYGYT	TRBV2	TRBJ1-2
ASSLAQVTRGYT	TRBV7-9	TRBJ1-2
ASSPGQVLYGYT	TRBV18	TRBJ1-2
ASSLADRSIRPQH	TRBV11-3	TRBJ1-5
ASSRGRDNEQF	TRBV18	TRBJ2-1
ASSPTVNEAF	TRBV7-8	TRBJ1-1
ASSPAVGSNEKLF	TRBV5-1	TRBJ1-4
ASSLRQEAGELF	TRBV11-1	TRBJ2-2
ASSQDRLAGGTDTQY	TRBV4-1	TRBJ2-3
ASSFSRGVWESNQPQH	TRBV5-6	TRBJ1-5
ASSLGTGRTGELF	TRBV5-1	TRBJ2-2
ASSEERGEAF	TRBV2	TRBJ1-1
ASSLGQYSNQPQH	TRBV7-2	TRBJ1-5
ASSSKGVGRGYEQY	TRBV11-2	TRBJ2-7
AISEATGGLTGELF	TRBV10-3	TRBJ2-2
ATSQRTYEQY	TRBV15	TRBJ2-7